The T cell receptor (beta chain) described here comes from a study of long-term antiretroviral therapy in people with HIV. Study-wide results and caveats: Records did not include ART adherence, viral resistance or therapy changes. Against controls, HIV repertoires showed narrower ranges of CDR3 length.

Concerning this clone itself: Its specificity is not known.

The CDR3 runs to 14 residues. Germline CDR1 reads MNHNS; CDR2 reads SASEGT. The ends were cut back, 0 bases at V and 5 bases at J, with 10 bases in the middle. The run of the v3.0 immunoSEQ assay was at survey level. Only in-frame clones appear in the TCRdb table, and some are missing; sequencing was by immunoSEQ multiplex PCR. The repertoire holds 30,000 or so clones, over 75% seen once, with about 9.3% in the top ten. Sequenced material: unsorted PBMCs, taken 1.5 years before starting antiretroviral therapy. This TCR was recovered from a man younger than 30 with HIV. V is TRBV6-1 and J is TRBJ1-2; D gene unclear. In DNA form, the CDR3 reads TGTGCCAGCAGTGAAGCGCTAGGAGGGTATGGCTACACCTTC. It translates to CASSEALGGYGYTF.